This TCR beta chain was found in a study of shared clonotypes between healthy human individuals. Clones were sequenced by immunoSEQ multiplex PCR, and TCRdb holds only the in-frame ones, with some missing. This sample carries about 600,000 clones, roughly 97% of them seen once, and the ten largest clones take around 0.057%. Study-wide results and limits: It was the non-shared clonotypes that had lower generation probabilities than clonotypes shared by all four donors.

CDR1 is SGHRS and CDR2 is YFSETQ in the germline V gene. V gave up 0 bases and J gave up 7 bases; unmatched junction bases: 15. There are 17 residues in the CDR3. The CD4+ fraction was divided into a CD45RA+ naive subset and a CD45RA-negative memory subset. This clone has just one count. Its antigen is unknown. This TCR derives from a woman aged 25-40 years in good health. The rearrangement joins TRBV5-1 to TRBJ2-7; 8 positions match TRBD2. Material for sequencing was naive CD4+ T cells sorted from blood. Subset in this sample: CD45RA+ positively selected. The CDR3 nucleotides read TGCGCCAGCAGCTTGGGTGTTAGTGCGAGCGGGAGTCAAGAGCAGTACTTC. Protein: CASSLGVSASGSQEQYF. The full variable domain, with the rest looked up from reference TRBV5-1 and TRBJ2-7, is KAGVTQTPRYLIKTRGQQVTLSCSPISGHRSVSWYQQTPGQGLQFLFEYFSETQRNKGNFPGRFSGRQFSNSRSEMNVSTLELGDSALYLCASSLGVSASGSQEQYFGPGTRLTVT.